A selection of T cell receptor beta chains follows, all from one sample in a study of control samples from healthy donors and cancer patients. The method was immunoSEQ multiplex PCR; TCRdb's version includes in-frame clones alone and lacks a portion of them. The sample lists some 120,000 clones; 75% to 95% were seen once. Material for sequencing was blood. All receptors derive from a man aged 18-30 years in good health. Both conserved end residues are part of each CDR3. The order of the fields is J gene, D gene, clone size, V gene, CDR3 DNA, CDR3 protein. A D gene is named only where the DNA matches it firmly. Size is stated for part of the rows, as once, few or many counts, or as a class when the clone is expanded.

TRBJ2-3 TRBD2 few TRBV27 TGTGCCAGCAGTTGGGGTAGCGGGGAGACAGATACGCAGTATTTT CASSWGSGETDTQYF
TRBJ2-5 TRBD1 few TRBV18 TGTGCCAGCTCACGAGCCGGGACAGGGGGCGGCCAAGAGACCCAGTACTTC CASSRAGTGGGQETQYF
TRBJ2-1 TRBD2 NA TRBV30 TGTGCCTGGAGTGTAGGACTAGCGGGGAGGGATGAGCAGTTCTTC CAWSVGLAGRDEQFF
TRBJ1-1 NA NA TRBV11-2 TGTGCCAGCAGCGCCCAGGTGGGATCGAACACTGAAGCTTTCTTT CASSAQVGSNTEAFF
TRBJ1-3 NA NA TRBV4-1 TGCGCCAGCAGCCAAGCCCTCAGGGCATCTGGAAACACCATATATTTT CASSQALRASGNTIYF
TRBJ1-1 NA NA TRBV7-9 TGTGCCAGCAGCTTTAGTGAACAGGGTACTGAAGCTTTCTTT CASSFSEQGTEAFF
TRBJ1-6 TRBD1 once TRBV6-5 TGTGCCAGCACCGACTACAGGGGGCTTAATTCACCCCTCCACTTT CASTDYRGLNSPLHF
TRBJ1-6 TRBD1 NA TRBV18 TGTGCCAGCTCACCACCGGGACAGGGTAATTCACCCCTCCACTTT CASSPPGQGNSPLHF
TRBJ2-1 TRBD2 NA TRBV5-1 TGCGCCAGCAGCTTGGTGGGAGGGGTGAGCTACAATGAGCAGTTCTTC CASSLVGGVSYNEQFF
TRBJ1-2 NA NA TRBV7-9 TGTGCCAGCAGCTCAGGACAGCCCTCCTATGGCTACACCTTC CASSSGQPSYGYTF
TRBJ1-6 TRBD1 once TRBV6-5 TGTGCCAGCAGTTACTCGAGGGGGCCCGAATCACCCCTCCACTTT CASSYSRGPESPLHF
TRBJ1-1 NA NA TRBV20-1 TGCAGTGCTACCGCAGCCGACAAAGCTTTCTTT CSATAADKAFF
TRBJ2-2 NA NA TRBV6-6 TGTGCCAGCTACCTTTACAGGGCTCCGAACACCGGGGAGCTGTTTTTT CASYLYRAPNTGELFF
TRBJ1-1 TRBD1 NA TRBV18 TGTGCCAGCTCGGGACAGGGAAGGGCAAGGAGTCGCACTGAAGCTTTCTTT CASSGQGRARSRTEAFF
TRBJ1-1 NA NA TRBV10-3 TGTGCCATCTCCACGATAAGGGGATCGAACACTGAAGCTTTCTTT CAISTIRGSNTEAFF
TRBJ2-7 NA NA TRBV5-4 TGTGCCAGCAGCCGAGGGACTGATTCCTACGAGCAGTACTTC CASSRGTDSYEQYF
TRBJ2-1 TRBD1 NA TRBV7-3 TGTGCCAGCAGCTTAAGGACAGGGCCTAACAATGAGCAGTTCTTC CASSLRTGPNNEQFF
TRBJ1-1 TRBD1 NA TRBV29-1 TGCAGCGTTAGGACAGGGGGGAACACTGAAGCTTTCTTT CSVRTGGNTEAFF
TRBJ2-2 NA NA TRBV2 TGTGCCAGCAAGGCAGGGGAGAACACCGGGGAGCTGTTTTTT CASKAGENTGELFF
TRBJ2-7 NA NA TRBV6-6 TGTGCCAGCAGTAACCTACCGGGGGGCAAAAACGAGCAGTACTTC CASSNLPGGKNEQYF
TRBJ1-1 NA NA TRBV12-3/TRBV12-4 TGTGCCAGCAGTTCCGGGGGGCGCCCCGAAGCTTTCTTT CASSSGGRPEAFF
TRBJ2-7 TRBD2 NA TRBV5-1 TGCGCCAGCAGCACTGACCCTGGACTAGCGGGGCTGTACGAGCAGTACTTC CASSTDPGLAGLYEQYF
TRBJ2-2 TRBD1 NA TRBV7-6 TGTGCCAGCAGGTTGGGGACAGGACCGAACACCGGGGAGCTGTTTTTT CASRLGTGPNTGELFF
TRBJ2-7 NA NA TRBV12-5 TGTGCTAGTGGTTTGACCCCCCCGACGGGGTTCGAGCAGTACTTC CASGLTPPTGFEQYF
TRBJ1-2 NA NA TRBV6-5 TGTGCCAGCAAACAGGGAGTAGGGAGTGGCTACACCTTC CASKQGVGSGYTF
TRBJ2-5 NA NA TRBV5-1 TGCGCCAGCAGCTTGGCAGGGTCAGGAGGGGAGACCCAGTACTTC CASSLAGSGGETQYF
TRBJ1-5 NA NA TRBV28 TGTGCCAGCAGTTTCGCATCCTCCCAGCCCCAGCATTTT CASSFASSQPQHF
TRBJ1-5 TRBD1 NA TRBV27 TGTGCCAGCAGTCCAACAGGGGGATTTGGCAATCAGCCCCAGCATTTT CASSPTGGFGNQPQHF